This T cell receptor beta chain was captured in a study of cytomegalovirus exposure and HLA in healthy donors. Across the study: In an earlier analysis, 90 million to 120 million unique TCR beta sequences were found from about 179 million T cells.

Amplification used 60 Vbeta primers and 13 Jbeta primers. Sequenced by immunoSEQ multiplex PCR; TCRdb stores in-frame clones only, minus some. The profile shows 95,000 to 100,000 clones, about four fifths of them singletons. With respect to this clone: The antigen remains unidentified.

Trimming removed 3 bases at V and 9 bases at J, with 9 bases between. CDR1 is LNHDA, CDR2 SQIVND, per germline (reference sequence). The length of the CDR3 is 13 residues. Study-level points and caveats: Earlier analysis looked at TCR beta V segments, and most were productive about 87% or about 30% of the time. Cytomegalovirus association was listed for around 180 TCR beta chains. Rare TCR sequences dominated, though some public TCRs recurred in many donors.

The J gene is TRBJ1-6, the V gene TRBV19; the D is unclear. The sample was PBMCs. This clonotype was sampled from a woman aged 35 to 49 in good health and CMV-seronegative. CDR3 protein: CASSMRGLSPLHF. CDR3 bases: TGTGCCAGTAGTATGCGAGGTCTTTCACCCCTCCACTTT.